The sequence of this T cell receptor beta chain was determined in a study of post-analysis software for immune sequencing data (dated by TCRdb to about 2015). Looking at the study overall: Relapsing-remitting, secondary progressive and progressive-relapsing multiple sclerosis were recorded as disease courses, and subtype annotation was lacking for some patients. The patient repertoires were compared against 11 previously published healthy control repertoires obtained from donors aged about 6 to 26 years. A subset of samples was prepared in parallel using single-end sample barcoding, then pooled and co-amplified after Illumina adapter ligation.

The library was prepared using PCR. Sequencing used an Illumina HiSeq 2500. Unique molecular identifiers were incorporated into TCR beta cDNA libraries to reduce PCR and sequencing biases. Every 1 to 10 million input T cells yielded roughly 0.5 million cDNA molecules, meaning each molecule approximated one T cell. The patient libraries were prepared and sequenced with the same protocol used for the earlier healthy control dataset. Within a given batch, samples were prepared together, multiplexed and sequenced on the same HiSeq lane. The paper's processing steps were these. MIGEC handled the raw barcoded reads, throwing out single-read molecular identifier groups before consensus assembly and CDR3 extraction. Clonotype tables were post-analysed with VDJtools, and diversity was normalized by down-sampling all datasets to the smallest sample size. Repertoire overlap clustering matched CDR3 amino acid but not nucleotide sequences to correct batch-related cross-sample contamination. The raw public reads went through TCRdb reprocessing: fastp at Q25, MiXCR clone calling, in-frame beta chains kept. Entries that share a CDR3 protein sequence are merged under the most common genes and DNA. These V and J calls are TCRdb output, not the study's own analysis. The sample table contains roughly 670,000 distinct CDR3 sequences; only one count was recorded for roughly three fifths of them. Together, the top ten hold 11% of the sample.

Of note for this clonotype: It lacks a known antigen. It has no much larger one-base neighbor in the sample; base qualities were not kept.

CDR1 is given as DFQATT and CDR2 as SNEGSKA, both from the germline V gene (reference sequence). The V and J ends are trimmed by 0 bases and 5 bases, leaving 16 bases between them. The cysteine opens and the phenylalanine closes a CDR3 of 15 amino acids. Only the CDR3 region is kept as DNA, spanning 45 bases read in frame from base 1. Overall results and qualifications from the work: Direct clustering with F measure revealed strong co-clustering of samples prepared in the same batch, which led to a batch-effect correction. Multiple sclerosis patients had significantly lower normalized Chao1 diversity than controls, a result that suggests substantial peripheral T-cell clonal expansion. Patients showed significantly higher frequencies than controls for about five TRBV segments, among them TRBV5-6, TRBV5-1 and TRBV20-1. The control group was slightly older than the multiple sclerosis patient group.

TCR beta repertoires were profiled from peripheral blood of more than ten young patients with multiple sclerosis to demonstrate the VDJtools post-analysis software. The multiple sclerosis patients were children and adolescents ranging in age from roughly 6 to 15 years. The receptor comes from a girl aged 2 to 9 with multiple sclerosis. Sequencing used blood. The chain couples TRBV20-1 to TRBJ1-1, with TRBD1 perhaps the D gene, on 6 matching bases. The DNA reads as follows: TGCAGTGCTAGAGACATCAGGGGCGAAAGTACTGAAGCTTTCTTT. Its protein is CSARDIRGESTEAFF.